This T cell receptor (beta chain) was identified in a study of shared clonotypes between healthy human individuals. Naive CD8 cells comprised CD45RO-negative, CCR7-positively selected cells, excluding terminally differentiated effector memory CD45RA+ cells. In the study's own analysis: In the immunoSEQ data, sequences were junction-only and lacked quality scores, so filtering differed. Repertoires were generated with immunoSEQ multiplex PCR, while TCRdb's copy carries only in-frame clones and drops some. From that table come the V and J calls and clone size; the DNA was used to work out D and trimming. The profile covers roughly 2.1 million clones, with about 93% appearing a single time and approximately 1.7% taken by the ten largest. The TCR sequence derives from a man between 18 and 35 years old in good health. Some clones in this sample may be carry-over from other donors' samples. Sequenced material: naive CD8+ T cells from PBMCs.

The CDR3, as DNA: TGCAGCGTCTCCGGGACTCCCCTCTACGAGCAGTACTTC. Translating gives CSVSGTPLYEQYF. This chain links TRBV29-1 with TRBJ2-7, with D maybe TRBD2 (6 bases). The CDR3 consists of 13 residues. Per the germline V gene, CDR1 is SQVTM and CDR2 is ANQGSEA. Trimming took 6 bases from V and 3 from J, leaving 15 bases between them.